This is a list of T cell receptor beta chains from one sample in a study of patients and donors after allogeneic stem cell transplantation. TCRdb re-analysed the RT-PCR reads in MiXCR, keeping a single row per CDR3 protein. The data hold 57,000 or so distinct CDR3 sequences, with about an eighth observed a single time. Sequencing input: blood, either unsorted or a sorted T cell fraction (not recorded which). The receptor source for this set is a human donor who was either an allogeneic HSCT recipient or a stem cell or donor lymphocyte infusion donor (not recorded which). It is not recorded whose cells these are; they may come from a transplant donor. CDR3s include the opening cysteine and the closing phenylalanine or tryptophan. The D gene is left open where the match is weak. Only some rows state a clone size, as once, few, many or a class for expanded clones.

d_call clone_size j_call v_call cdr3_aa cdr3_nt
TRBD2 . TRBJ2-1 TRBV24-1 CATSSPASGNNEQFF TGTGCCACCTCAAGCCCGGCTAGCGGGAACAATGAGCAGTTCTTC
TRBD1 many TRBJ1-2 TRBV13 CASREAGTGGSYGYTF TGTGCCAGCAGAGAGGCGGGGACAGGGGGCTCCTATGGCTACACCTTC
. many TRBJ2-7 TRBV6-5 CASSPFDNYEQYF TGTGCCAGCAGCCCCTTTGACAATTACGAGCAGTACTTC
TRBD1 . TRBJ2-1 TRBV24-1 CATSDPGQGYNEQFF TGTGCCACCAGTGACCCGGGACAGGGCTACAATGAGCAGTTCTTC
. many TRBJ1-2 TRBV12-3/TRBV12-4 CASMWRDKDYGYTF TGTGCCAGCATGTGGAGGGATAAGGACTATGGCTACACCTTC
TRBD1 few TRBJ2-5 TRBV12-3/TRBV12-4 CASSKIRLDRGRETQYF TGTGCCAGCAGCAAAATTCGACTCGACAGGGGGCGAGAGACCCAGTACTTC
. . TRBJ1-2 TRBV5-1 CASSYLDSLVYGYTF TGCGCCAGCAGCTACCTGGACAGCCTTGTCTATGGCTACACCTTC
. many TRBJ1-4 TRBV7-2 CASSLGVREKLFF TGTGCCAGCAGCTTAGGGGTTCGAGAAAAACTGTTTTTT
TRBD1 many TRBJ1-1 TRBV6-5 CASSYGDSTEAFF TGTGCCAGCAGTTACGGGGACAGTACTGAAGCTTTCTTT
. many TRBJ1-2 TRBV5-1 CASSSTGLGLYGYTF TGCGCCAGCAGCTCAACAGGCCTGGGGCTTTATGGCTACACCTTC
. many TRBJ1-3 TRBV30 CAWSILTPGNTIYF TGTGCCTGGAGTATTTTAACACCGGGAAACACCATATATTTT
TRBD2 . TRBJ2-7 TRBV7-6 CASSQRLAGALSYEQYF TGTGCCAGCAGCCAACGCTTAGCGGGAGCACTGTCCTACGAGCAGTACTTC
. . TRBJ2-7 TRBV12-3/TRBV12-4 CASSFRVGYPTTYEQYF TGTGCCAGCAGTTTCCGGGTCGGGTACCCCACAACCTACGAGCAGTACTTC
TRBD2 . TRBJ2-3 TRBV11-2 CASSPSPRTSGDLTDTQYF TGTGCCAGCAGCCCTAGCCCGCGGACTAGCGGGGACCTCACAGATACGCAGTATTTT
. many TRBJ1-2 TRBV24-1 CATSEGPLYGYTF TGTGCCACCAGTGAAGGCCCGCTCTATGGCTACACCTTC
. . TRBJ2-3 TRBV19 CASSWLDGSTDTQYF TGTGCCAGTAGTTGGCTAGATGGGAGCACAGATACGCAGTATTTT
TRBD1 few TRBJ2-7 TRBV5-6 CASYPGQGIVEQYF TGTGCCAGCTATCCGGGACAGGGCATTGTGGAGCAGTACTTC
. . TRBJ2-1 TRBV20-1 CSASDSAVFSYNEQFF TGCAGTGCTTCGGATTCAGCGGTCTTCTCCTACAATGAGCAGTTCTTC
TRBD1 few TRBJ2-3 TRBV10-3 CARRRGPTDTQYF TGTGCCCGCAGAAGGGGGCCCACAGATACGCAGTATTTT
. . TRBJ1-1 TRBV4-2 CASSQEREAFF TGTGCCAGCAGCCAAGAACGCGAAGCTTTCTTT
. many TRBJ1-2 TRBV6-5 CASTPWAGELHYGYTF TGTGCCAGCACCCCCTGGGCGGGAGAACTTCACTATGGCTACACCTTC
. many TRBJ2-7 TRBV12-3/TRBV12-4 CASSLVVYEQYF TGTGCCAGCAGTTTGGTAGTCTACGAGCAGTACTTC
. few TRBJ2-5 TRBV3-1 CASSQVGDYQETQYF TGTGCCAGCAGCCAAGTGGGTGACTATCAAGAGACCCAGTACTTC
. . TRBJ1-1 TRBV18 CASSPPGGGGTEAFF TGTGCCAGCTCACCACCCGGGGGAGGGGGAACTGAAGCTTTCTTT
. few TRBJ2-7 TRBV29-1 CSVELVGGDYEQYF TGCAGCGTTGAATTGGTGGGAGGAGACTACGAGCAGTACTTC
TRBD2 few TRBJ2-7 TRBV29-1 CSVGGLAGGYEQYF TGCAGCGTTGGGGGACTAGCGGGAGGGTACGAGCAGTACTTC
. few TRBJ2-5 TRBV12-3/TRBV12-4 CASSKTLAQYF TGTGCCAGCAGTAAGACACTTGCCCAGTACTTC
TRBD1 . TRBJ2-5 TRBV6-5 CASRRGLETQYF TGTGCCAGCAGGAGGGGGCTAGAGACCCAGTACTTC
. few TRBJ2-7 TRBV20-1 CSATGSGWKSSYEQYF TGCAGTGCCACCGGCAGCGGGTGGAAGTCGTCCTACGAGCAGTACTTC
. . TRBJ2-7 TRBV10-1 CASSDPGFEQYF TGCGCCAGCAGTGACCCAGGGTTCGAGCAGTACTTC
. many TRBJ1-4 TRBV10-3 CAISDRVGELFF TGTGCCATCAGTGACAGGGTGGGCGAACTGTTTTTT
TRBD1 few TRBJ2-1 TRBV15 CATSSVDRGTVNEQFF TGTGCCACCAGCAGTGTTGACAGGGGGACTGTCAATGAGCAGTTCTTC
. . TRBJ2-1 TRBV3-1 CASSHATGLSSYNEQFF TGTGCCAGCAGCCACGCCACTGGGCTAAGCTCCTACAATGAGCAGTTCTTC
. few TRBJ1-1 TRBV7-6 CASSPTPPGTEAFF TGTGCCAGCAGCCCTACCCCCCCCGGGACTGAAGCTTTCTTT
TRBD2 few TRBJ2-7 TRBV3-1 CASSLGTSGRYEQYF TGTGCCAGCAGCCTAGGGACTAGCGGGAGATACGAGCAGTACTTC
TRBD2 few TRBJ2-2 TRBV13 CASSFPSAGKPNTGELFF TGTGCCAGCAGCTTCCCCTCAGCGGGGAAACCGAACACCGGGGAGCTGTTTTTT
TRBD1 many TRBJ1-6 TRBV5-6 CASSLRQGALLNSPLHF TGTGCCAGCAGCTTGCGACAGGGGGCACTTCTTAATTCACCCCTCCACTTT
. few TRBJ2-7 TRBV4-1 CASSIRAVLNYEQYF TGCGCCAGCAGCATCCGTGCGGTCCTAAATTACGAGCAGTACTTC
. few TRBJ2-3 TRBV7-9 CASSLQGRGPTQYF TGTGCCAGCAGCTTACAGGGGCGGGGGCCTACGCAGTATTTT
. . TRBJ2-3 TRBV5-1 CASRTPTDTQYF TGCGCCAGCAGAACTCCAACAGATACGCAGTATTTT
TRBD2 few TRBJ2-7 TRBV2 CASSEVQGLAGSHYEQYF TGTGCCAGCAGTGAAGTTCAAGGGCTAGCGGGTTCGCACTACGAGCAGTACTTC
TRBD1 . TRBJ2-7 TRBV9 CASRPTGGHEQYF TGTGCCAGCAGACCAACAGGGGGCCACGAGCAGTACTTC
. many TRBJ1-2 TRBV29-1 CSVGSRFYGYTF TGCAGCGTTGGTTCCAGGTTCTATGGCTACACCTTC
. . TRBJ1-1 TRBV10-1 CASKDTNTEAFF TGCGCCAGCAAAGACACGAACACTGAAGCTTTCTTT
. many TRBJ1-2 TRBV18 CASSPDRSNYGYTF TGTGCCAGCTCACCGGACCGTTCTAACTATGGCTACACCTTC
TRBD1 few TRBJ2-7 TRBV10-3 CAISDLLAKTGAASYEQYF TGTGCCATCAGTGACCTCTTGGCGAAGACAGGGGCCGCCTCCTACGAGCAGTACTTC
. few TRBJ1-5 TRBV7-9 CASSLESTDQPQHF TGTGCCAGCAGCTTAGAAAGTACGGATCAGCCCCAGCATTTT
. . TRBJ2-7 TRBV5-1 CASSSRDGSYEQYF TGCGCCAGCAGCTCCCGGGACGGATCCTACGAGCAGTACTTC
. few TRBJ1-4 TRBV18 CASSPVLLRNEKLFF TGTGCCAGCTCACCGGTACTCTTAAGGAATGAAAAACTGTTTTTT
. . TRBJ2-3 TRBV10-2 CASKRAGAADTQYF TGCGCCAGTAAGAGGGCGGGGGCCGCAGATACGCAGTATTTT
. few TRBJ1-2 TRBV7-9 CASSPQTLYGYTF TGTGCCAGCAGTCCCCAAACACTCTATGGCTACACCTTC
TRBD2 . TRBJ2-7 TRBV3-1 CASSDGTSASYEQYF TGTGCCAGCAGCGACGGGACTAGCGCATCCTACGAGCAGTACTTC
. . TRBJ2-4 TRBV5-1 CAFPARSKNIQYF TGCGCTTTCCCTGCCCGTTCCAAAAACATTCAGTACTTC
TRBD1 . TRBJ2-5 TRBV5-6 CASSLERTGYAETQYF TGTGCCAGCAGCTTGGAACGGACAGGGTACGCGGAGACCCAGTACTTC
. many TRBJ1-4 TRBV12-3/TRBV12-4 CASSFNGLWEKLFF TGTGCCAGCAGTTTTAACGGCCTATGGGAAAAACTGTTTTTT
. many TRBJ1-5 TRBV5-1 CASSLWGNRADQPQHF TGCGCCAGCAGCTTGTGGGGAAACAGGGCCGATCAGCCCCAGCATTTT
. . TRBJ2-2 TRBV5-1 CASSLLALDYTGELFF TGCGCCAGCAGTCTCCTAGCCCTAGACTACACCGGGGAGCTGTTTTTT